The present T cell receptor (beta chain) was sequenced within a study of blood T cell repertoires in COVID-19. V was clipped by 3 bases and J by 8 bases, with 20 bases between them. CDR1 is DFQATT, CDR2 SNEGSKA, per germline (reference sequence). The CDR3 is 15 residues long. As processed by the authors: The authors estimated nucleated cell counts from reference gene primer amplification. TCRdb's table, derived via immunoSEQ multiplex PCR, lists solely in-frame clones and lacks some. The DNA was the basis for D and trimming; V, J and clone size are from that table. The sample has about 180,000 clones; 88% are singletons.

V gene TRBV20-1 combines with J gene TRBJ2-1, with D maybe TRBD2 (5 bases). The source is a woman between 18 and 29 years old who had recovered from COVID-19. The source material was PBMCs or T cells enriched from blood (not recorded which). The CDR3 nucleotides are TGCAGTGCTAGTCGCGGACTGGCTACCGTGGATGAGCAGTTCTTC. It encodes CSASRGLATVDEQFF.